This T cell receptor beta chain was captured in a study of T-cell reconstitution after alpha-beta-depleted transplantation in children. Germline V gene sequence: CDR1 MDHEN, CDR2 SYDVKM. Trimming took off 5 bases at V and 7 bases at J, with 14 bases between the two ends. This CDR3 region has 13 residues. Construction of the TCRbeta library involved unique molecular identifiers. TCRdb passed the PCR reads through MiXCR, listing each CDR3 protein once. The table lists 95,000 to 120,000 distinct CDR3 sequences, approximately 6.4% of them singletons. This receptor was obtained from a male patient between 2 and 9 years old who had a stem cell transplant for acute lymphoblastic leukemia, so the T cells may come from the graft donor. Sample: PBMCs, mostly from graft donor cells, taken 360 days after TCRalphabeta/CD19-depleted stem cell transplant. The rearrangement uses TRBV28 and TRBJ2-5, with D perhaps assigned TRBD1 or TRBD2 (5 bases each). CDR3 sequence reads: CASSPGQVWTQYF. DNA of the CDR3: TGTGCCAGCAGTCCGGGGCAGGTATGGACCCAGTACTTC.